What follows are 3 T cell receptor beta chains derived from one specimen sequenced in a study of blood T cell repertoires in COVID-19. Sequenced by immunoSEQ multiplex PCR; TCRdb stores in-frame clones only, minus some. The sample lists fewer than 85,000 clones; 85% to 90% were seen once. Sequences were obtained from peripheral blood. These receptors originate from a man aged 45-60 years with active COVID-19.

V and J are TRBV5-1 and TRBJ1-1; D is perhaps TRBD1 (5 bases). Germline loops: CDR1 SGHRS, CDR2 YFSETQ. The CDR3 consists of 16 residues. The V gene lost 5 bases and the J gene lost 0 bases, with 17 bases spanning the gap. This CDR3 reads CASRMDTGGLNTEAFF. CDR3 DNA sequence: TGCGCCAGCAGGATGGACACCGGGGGGTTGAACACTGAAGCTTTCTTT. Full variable domain (outside the CDR3, taken from reference TRBV5-1 and TRBJ1-1): KAGVTQTPRYLIKTRGQQVTLSCSPISGHRSVSWYQQTPGQGLQFLFEYFSETQRNKGNFPGRFSGRQFSNSRSEMNVSTLELGDSALYLCASRMDTGGLNTEAFFGQGTRLTVV.

This chain connects TRBV9 to TRBJ1-2; the D is unclear. The CDR3 has 14 residues. Germline assignment: CDR1 SGDLS and CDR2 YYNGEE. Trimming stripped 0 bases from V and 0 bases from J, with 6 bases between. The chain's CDR3 is CASSVASANYGYTF. Here the CDR3 DNA reads TGTGCCAGCAGCGTAGCTAGTGCTAACTATGGCTACACCTTC.

The V call is TRBV28, the J call TRBJ1-5, with 9 bases lining up with TRBD1. V lost 8 bases to trimming and J lost 5 bases; unmatched junction nucleotides: 10. The germline gives CDR1 MDHEN, CDR2 SYDVKM. The CDR3 length is 15 residues. CDR3 in amino acids: CASGSSGTGYQPQHF. DNA of the CDR3: TGTGCCAGCGGAAGCTCCGGGACAGGGTATCAGCCCCAGCATTTT.